This record looks at one T cell receptor (beta chain) sequence and its context. V gave up 1 base and J gave up 7 bases, with 17 bases separating them. The CDR3 spans 15 residues. The germline V gene has CDR1 SGHRS and CDR2 YFSETQ. These data belong to a study of blood T cell repertoires in COVID-19. Study information: Donors in the United States, Italy and Spain gave samples during acute or convalescent COVID-19. T cells, B-cell-depleted T cells, or PBMCs provided the cDNA or gDNA that served as material.

TCRdb keeps only in-frame clones here, not all; method: immunoSEQ multiplex PCR. The sample carries over 350,000 clones, roughly 90% recorded once. Material: PBMCs or T cells enriched from blood (not recorded which). The rearrangement uses TRBV5-1 and TRBJ1-2; TRBD1 is a possible D gene (5 bases). The TCR comes from a woman aged 25-40 years with acute COVID-19. The CDR3 region is CASSLFSRQGGGYTF. DNA of the CDR3: TGCGCCAGCAGCTTGTTCTCGCGGCAGGGAGGTGGCTACACCTTC.